This is a list of T cell receptor beta chains from one sample in a study of cytomegalovirus exposure and HLA in healthy donors. Assay used: immunoSEQ multiplex PCR; TCRdb lists only in-frame clones, some missing. The table records roughly 120,000 clones, 80% to 85% of them present only once. What was sequenced was PBMCs. The receptors stem from a woman in her sixties or seventies in good health and CMV-seropositive. Each CDR3 is given with its conserved first and last residue. The D gene is left open where the match is weak. Clone size is given for some rows only: seen once, a few or many times, or a class if the clone is expanded.

d_call,cdr3_length,j_call,v_call,clone_size,cdr3_aa,cdr3_nt
TRBD1,14,TRBJ2-7,TRBV18,-,CASSPRTGHYEQYF,TGTGCCAGCTCACCGCGGACAGGGCACTACGAGCAGTACTTC
TRBD2,14,TRBJ2-1,TRBV5-1,-,CASSNTGTSGRKFF,TGCGCCAGCAGCAATACCGGGACTAGCGGGAGAAAATTCTTC
TRBD2,13,TRBJ2-3,TRBV27,-,CASSLAGADTQYF,TGTGCCAGCAGTCTAGCGGGAGCAGATACGCAGTATTTT
-,11,TRBJ1-2,TRBV6-1,once,CASSYGYGYTF,TGTGCCAGCAGTTACGGCTATGGCTACACCTTC
TRBD2,15,TRBJ2-7,TRBV28,-,CASSKLAGATYEQYF,TGTGCCAGCAGCAAGCTAGCGGGTGCGACCTACGAGCAGTACTTC
TRBD2,16,TRBJ2-1,TRBV7-2,-,CASSKGLAGGIDEQFF,TGTGCCAGCAGCAAGGGACTAGCGGGAGGAATCGATGAGCAGTTCTTC
-,12,TRBJ2-3,TRBV30,-,CAAGRDTDTQYF,TGTGCCGCCGGTCGCGACACAGATACGCAGTATTTT
-,14,TRBJ1-2,TRBV6-4,-,CASSAGRVSSGYTF,TGTGCCAGCAGCGCCGGGAGGGTTTCGTCTGGCTACACCTTC
TRBD1,20,TRBJ1-1,TRBV5-1,-,CASSWAYTGGDNVMNTEAFF,TGCGCCAGCAGCTGGGCTTATACAGGGGGGGATAATGTTATGAACACTGAAGCTTTCTTT
-,15,TRBJ2-7,TRBV7-3,-,CASSLVSGAPYEQYF,TGTGCCAGCAGCTTGGTTTCGGGAGCGCCATACGAGCAGTACTTC
-,11,TRBJ2-5,TRBV28,-,CASRWEGAQYF,TGTGCCAGCAGGTGGGAAGGGGCCCAGTACTTC
-,14,TRBJ2-2,TRBV2,-,CASSGVVRGGELFF,TGTGCCAGCAGTGGGGTTGTGAGGGGGGGAGAGCTGTTTTTT
TRBD1,13,TRBJ1-1,TRBV2,-,CASSTGVNTEAFF,TGTGCCAGCAGCACAGGGGTGAACACTGAAGCTTTCTTT
-,13,TRBJ2-5,TRBV2,-,CASRLAGWETQYF,TGTGCCAGCAGGTTGGCCGGGTGGGAGACCCAGTACTTC
TRBD1,17,TRBJ1-4,TRBV15,-,CATSREAPAGGDEKLFF,TGTGCCACCAGCAGAGAGGCCCCGGCAGGGGGCGATGAAAAACTGTTTTTT
TRBD1,13,TRBJ2-7,TRBV15,-,CATSADRAREQYF,TGTGCCACCAGCGCGGACAGGGCTAGGGAGCAGTACTTC
TRBD1,15,TRBJ1-1,TRBV27,-,CASSFDRARRTEAFF,TGTGCCAGCAGTTTCGACAGGGCGCGGCGCACTGAAGCTTTCTTT
TRBD1,17,TRBJ2-3,TRBV7-3,-,CASSSRDGQGRTDTQYF,TGTGCCAGCAGCTCCAGGGACGGACAGGGGAGAACAGATACGCAGTATTTT
-,14,TRBJ2-2,TRBV7-3,-,CASSLGSGTGELFF,TGTGCCAGCAGCCTCGGTTCGGGCACCGGGGAGCTGTTTTTT
-,10,TRBJ1-3,TRBV6-1,-,CASGLNTIYF,TGTGCCAGCGGCCTCAACACCATATATTTT
-,13,TRBJ1-5,TRBV28,-,CASRELPDQPQHF,TGTGCCAGCCGGGAGCTTCCGGATCAGCCCCAGCATTTT
TRBD2,13,TRBJ2-7,TRBV6-5,few,CASSYAGTREQYF,TGTGCCAGCAGTTATGCCGGGACTAGGGAGCAGTACTTC
-,16,TRBJ1-1,TRBV18,few,CASSPSSSRDVTEAFF,TGTGCCAGCTCACCGTCGTCGTCGAGGGATGTAACTGAAGCTTTCTTT
-,14,TRBJ2-3,TRBV27,-,CASSPRISTDTQYF,TGTGCCAGCAGTCCCAGGATTAGCACAGATACGCAGTATTTT
-,15,TRBJ2-7,TRBV11-2,-,CASSPGGAAAYEQYF,TGTGCCAGCAGCCCCGGTGGGGCGGCTGCCTACGAGCAGTACTTC
-,14,TRBJ2-1,TRBV19,once,CASSTSITYNEQFF,TGTGCCAGTAGTACTTCTATAACCTACAATGAGCAGTTCTTC
-,13,TRBJ2-7,TRBV30,-,CAWSNDNGNEQYF,TGTGCCTGGAGTAACGACAACGGCAACGAGCAGTACTTC
TRBD1,14,TRBJ1-2,TRBV6-5,-,CASKTGQLNYGYTF,TGTGCCAGCAAGACGGGACAGCTTAACTATGGCTACACCTTC
-,15,TRBJ1-1,TRBV6-5,-,CASSSSVRLNTEAFF,TGTGCCAGCAGCTCCTCCGTGAGGTTGAACACTGAAGCTTTCTTT
-,15,TRBJ2-6,TRBV18,few,CASSPGGAGANVLTF,TGTGCCAGCTCACCAGGAGGGGCTGGGGCCAACGTCCTGACTTTC
TRBD1,15,TRBJ1-6,TRBV6-5,-,CASSRQGSRNSPLHF,TGTGCCAGCAGTCGACAGGGCTCCCGTAATTCACCCCTCCACTTT
TRBD2,16,TRBJ2-1,TRBV7-3,-,CASSTHSGTVDNEQFF,TGTGCCAGCAGCACCCACAGCGGGACTGTTGACAATGAGCAGTTCTTC
-,14,TRBJ2-1,TRBV5-4,-,CASSLQEWYNEQFF,TGTGCCAGCAGCTTGCAGGAATGGTACAATGAGCAGTTCTTC
-,14,TRBJ1-3,TRBV27,-,CASSSRWSGNTIYF,TGTGCCAGCAGTTCGCGGTGGTCCGGAAACACCATATATTTT
TRBD2,15,TRBJ2-3,TRBV2,-,CASSDSGRAGSAQYF,TGTGCCAGCAGCGATAGCGGGAGGGCCGGGTCTGCGCAGTATTTT
-,18,TRBJ2-7,TRBV27,-,CASSPYPRSGLEQFEQYF,TGTGCCAGCAGTCCCTACCCCCGTTCAGGGTTGGAACAATTCGAGCAGTACTTC
TRBD2,17,TRBJ2-7,TRBV7-9,-,CASSPTEGAGGVYEQYF,TGTGCCAGCAGCCCGACCGAAGGGGCGGGAGGTGTCTACGAGCAGTACTTC
-,12,TRBJ1-2,TRBV2,-,CASRTGNYGYTF,TGTGCCAGCAGGACAGGAAACTATGGCTACACCTTC
-,14,TRBJ2-7,TRBV7-9,-,CASSLVETPYEQYF,TGTGCCAGCAGCTTAGTAGAGACTCCCTACGAGCAGTACTTC
TRBD2,17,TRBJ2-3,TRBV4-1,-,CASSQGDGRANTDTQYF,TGCGCCAGCAGCCAAGGCGACGGGAGGGCCAACACAGATACGCAGTATTTT
-,17,TRBJ2-1,TRBV21-1,few,CASSKRVRLAGGNEQFF,TGTGCCAGCAGCAAACGGGTCCGGCTAGCGGGAGGGAATGAGCAGTTCTTC
-,11,TRBJ2-7,TRBV30,-,CAWKRGLEQYF,TGTGCCTGGAAAAGGGGCCTCGAGCAGTACTTC
TRBD1,13,TRBJ2-2,TRBV7-3,-,CASSTGTDGELFF,TGTGCCAGCAGCACAGGGACAGACGGGGAGCTGTTTTTT
-,12,TRBJ1-1,TRBV7-9,-,CSSSFPDTEAFF,TGTTCCAGCAGCTTTCCGGACACTGAAGCTTTCTTT
TRBD1,14,TRBJ2-2,TRBV6-5,-,CASSYGTATGELFF,TGTGCCAGCAGTTACGGGACAGCGACCGGGGAGCTGTTTTTT
TRBD1,16,TRBJ2-1,TRBV5-1,-,CASSFQTGLNYNEQFF,TGCGCCAGCAGCTTCCAGACAGGGTTGAATTACAATGAGCAGTTCTTC
TRBD1,16,TRBJ1-5,TRBV19,-,CASSRMGTGGVQPQHF,TGTGCCAGTAGCCGAATGGGGACAGGGGGCGTTCAGCCCCAGCATTTT
-,15,TRBJ2-3,TRBV29-1,-,CSVGFAAGPTDTQYF,TGCAGCGTTGGGTTCGCCGCAGGGCCCACAGATACGCAGTATTTT
TRBD2,17,TRBJ2-3,TRBV9,-,CASSRGTGTSRTDTQYF,TGTGCCAGCAGCAGGGGCACCGGGACTAGTCGCACAGATACGCAGTATTTT
TRBD2,16,TRBJ2-3,TRBV5-5,once,CASSLKGLAGTDTQYF,TGTGCCAGCAGCCTTAAGGGACTAGCGGGCACAGATACGCAGTATTTT
-,14,TRBJ1-5,TRBV11-2,-,CASSLDGGDQPQHF,TGTGCCAGCAGCTTAGACGGAGGGGACCAGCCCCAGCATTTT
TRBD2,13,TRBJ2-7,TRBV10-1,-,CASSASGNYEQYF,TGCGCCAGCAGTGCTAGCGGGAACTACGAGCAGTACTTC